One and the same sample provided the 19 T cell receptor beta chains below, sequenced in a study of response to subunit inactivated influenza vaccine. TCRdb recomputed calls from the RT-PCR reads with MiXCR, one row per CDR3 protein. The data show 550,000 to 800,000 distinct CDR3 sequences, approximately 14% seen once. This specimen consisted of PBMCs from blood, obtained roughly 15 days before vaccination. Receptors were obtained from a man in his forties or fifties who received an inactivated influenza vaccine.

The sample holds many counts of this clonotype. J is TRBJ2-1 and V is TRBV6-1; D is unresolved. There are 15 residues in the CDR3. Germline CDR1 and CDR2: MNHNS and SASEGT. V lost 0 bases and J lost 6, with 12 bases in between. The CDR3 region is CASSEAPLVLNEQFF. For the CDR3, the DNA is TGTGCCAGCAGTGAAGCACCCTTGGTCCTCAATGAGCAGTTCTTC.

The rearrangement links TRBV6-2 or TRBV6-3 to TRBJ2-7; 10 bases are a match to TRBD1. Germline CDR1 reads MNHEY; CDR2 reads SVGEGT. The length of the CDR3 is 16 residues. Germline trimming cut 0 bases from V and 3 bases from J; bases unmatched to any gene: 5. The CDR3 here is CASSYSRDRGNYEQYF. CDR3 nucleotides: TGTGCCAGCAGTTACTCGCGGGACAGGGGTAACTACGAGCAGTACTTC.

Ten or more counts support this clonotype. The rearrangement links TRBV7-9 to TRBJ2-1, with 12 bases that match TRBD2. The CDR3 runs to 15 residues. Germline assignment: CDR1 SEHNR and CDR2 FQNEAQ (reference sequence). With V trimmed by 5 bases and J by 6 bases, 5 bases remained unmatched. Written as DNA, the CDR3 is TGTGCCAGCAGCACGGGACTAGCGGGCCCCAATGAGCAGTTCTTC. It codes for CASSTGLAGPNEQFF.

This chain uses TRBV4-1 with TRBJ1-4; 7 nucleotides align to TRBD1. V shed 1 base and J 7 bases; nucleotides not matched to a gene: 3. Germline CDR1 reads MGHRA; CDR2 reads YSYEKL. The CDR3 runs 14 residues. CDR3 coding DNA: TGCGCCAGCAGCCAAGCCGGGACAGCTGAAAAACTGTTTTTT. Its translation: CASSQAGTAEKLFF.

The rearrangement uses TRBV5-6 and TRBJ2-1; D is perhaps TRBD1 or TRBD2 (5 bases each). The germline V and J ends were trimmed by 4 bases and 2 bases, with 13 bases remaining between them. Germline values: CDR1 SGHDT, CDR2 YYEEEE. The CDR3 has 15 amino acids. CDR3 nucleotide sequence: TGTGCCAGCAGCGAGGGACCTCCACCCTACAATGAGCAGTTCTTC. The encoded protein is CASSEGPPPYNEQFF.

The chain combines TRBV3-1 with TRBJ2-1; 9 positions agree with TRBD1. Germline V gene lookup returns CDR1 LGHDT and CDR2 YNNKEL (reference sequence). The ends lost 8 bases at V and 9 bases at J; junction bases unmatched: 11. This CDR3 is 14 amino acids long. The CDR3 loop reads CASPRTGGYGEQFF. In nucleotides, the CDR3 is TGTGCCAGCCCTCGAACAGGGGGCTACGGTGAGCAGTTCTTC.

This clonotype was detected only a few times. The chain uses TRBV5-5 and TRBJ2-7; 8 bases fit TRBD1. Germline CDR1 reads SGHKS; CDR2 reads YYEKEE (reference sequence). Unmatched junction bases numbered 9, after V lost 4 bases and J lost 0 bases. The CDR3 loop spans 16 amino acids. In DNA form, the CDR3 reads TGTGCCAGCAGCCTCCGGGACAGGTCCTCCTCCTACGAGCAGTACTTC. It codes for CASSLRDRSSSYEQYF.

This clonotype was observed a few times. The V and J genes are TRBV29-1 and TRBJ2-3; D call uncertain. With 3 bases removed from V and 5 bases from J, the gap between germline ends came to 9 bases. CDR3 length equals 12 residues. CDR1 is SQVTM and CDR2 is ANQGSEA in the germline V gene. The CDR3 DNA sequence: TGCAGCGTTGACGCCAAGGTAGATACGCAGTATTTT. The encoded protein is CSVDAKVDTQYF.

V usage is TRBV20-1 and J usage is TRBJ2-5; D gene ambiguous. This CDR3 is 11 amino acids long. CDR1 and CDR2 from the germline V gene are DFQATT and SNEGSKA (reference sequence). CDR3 sequence reads: CSQEIGETQYF. CDR3 DNA: TGCAGCCAGGAAATTGGGGAGACCCAGTACTTC.

This clonotype was seen a few times. The J gene is TRBJ2-3, the V gene TRBV9; 9 nucleotides agree with TRBD1. The CDR3 runs to 17 residues. Germline trimming cut 4 bases from V and 0 bases from J; bases unmatched to any gene: 9. Germline lookup yields CDR1 SGDLS and CDR2 YYNGEE. The CDR3 DNA sequence: TGTGCCAGCAGCAGGGGGGGACAGGGCAGAAGCACAGATACGCAGTATTTT. Translating gives CASSRGGQGRSTDTQYF.

The chain's CDR3 is CATSRDKSYEQYF. The CDR3 coding sequence is TGTGCCACCAGCAGAGATAAATCCTACGAGCAGTACTTC. The J gene is TRBJ2-7, the V gene TRBV15; D uncertain. The CDR3 sequence is 13 residues long. Germline V gene sequence: CDR1 LNHNV, CDR2 YYDKDF (reference sequence). The V end was cut by 0 bases, the J end by 1 base, with 4 bases between.

Comment on this clonotype: Possible read error: a much larger clone is one base away. The chain uses TRBV7-2 and TRBJ1-1; D gene unclear. Looked up from germline, CDR1 is SGHTA and CDR2 is FQGNSA. The CDR3 contains 13 residues. The CDR3 sequence is CASSYTRTAEVFF. CDR3 nucleotides: TGTGCCAGCAGCTATACAAGAACAGCTGAAGTTTTCTTT.

This clonotype appeared a few times. The gene calls are TRBV6-2 or TRBV6-3 and TRBJ1-1; 8 nucleotides align to TRBD1. V lost 4 bases and J lost 1; bases outside the gene matches: 11. The CDR3 is 17 residues long. Germline lookup yields CDR1 MNHEY and CDR2 SVGEGT. The CDR3 sequence: CASSSGDRWKRNTEAFF. DNA of the CDR3: TGTGCCAGCAGTTCCGGGGACAGGTGGAAACGGAACACTGAAGCTTTCTTT.

The chain combines TRBV7-6 with TRBJ2-1; the D gene could be TRBD1 or TRBD2 (6 bases each). Germline V gene data show CDR1 as SGHVS and CDR2 as FNYEAQ. Between the trimmed V and J ends, which lost 7 bases and 0 bases, there was a span of 16 bases. The CDR3 contains 16 residues. DNA for the CDR3: TGTGCCAGCACCTCAATAGGGGGGCCCTCCTACAATGAGCAGTTCTTC. Amino acids: CASTSIGGPSYNEQFF.

This CDR3 reads CASSAATGTQAEKLFF. The CDR3 DNA sequence: TGTGCCAGCAGCGCCGCGACCGGGACGCAAGCTGAAAAACTGTTTTTT. The chain uses TRBV7-9 and TRBJ1-4; a weak D match, TRBD1 (5 bases). The CDR3 is 16 amino acids. Germline CDR1 is SEHNR and CDR2 is FQNEAQ (reference sequence). The V end lost 5 bases, the J end lost 7 bases, and 20 bases lay between the germline ends.

In its sample, this clonotype was seen a few times. The J gene is TRBJ1-5, the V gene TRBV24-1, with D maybe TRBD1 (6 bases). V dropped 7 bases and J dropped 6 bases, with 12 bases sitting between them. The CDR3 length is 13 residues. Per germline, CDR1 KGHDR and CDR2 SFDVKD. DNA for the CDR3: TGTGCCACCAGCGCGGGGGGCCTTCAGCCCCAGCATTTT. It yields the protein CATSAGGLQPQHF.

This clonotype was detected only a few times. In DNA form, the CDR3 reads TGTGCCAGCAGCACAAGACAGGGGAGTGAGCAGTTCTTC. Translation gives CASSTRQGSEQFF. The rearrangement uses TRBV3-1 and TRBJ2-1; 8 bases align to TRBD1. V lost 5 bases and J lost 9; bases outside the gene matches: 6. This CDR3 is built from 13 residues. Germline CDR1 reads LGHDT; CDR2 reads YNNKEL (reference sequence).

The sample holds a few counts of this clonotype. V gene TRBV19 combines with J gene TRBJ2-6, with 7 nucleotides matching TRBD1. Germline V CDR1 and CDR2: LNHDA, SQIVND (reference sequence). The CDR3 totals 16 residues. Trimming cost V 3 bases and J 4 bases; bases outside gene matches: 6. The CDR3 loop is CASSIRTGSGANVLTF. The CDR3 region has the DNA TGTGCCAGTAGTATTAGGACAGGCTCCGGGGCCAACGTCCTGACTTTC. The complete variable domain, with remaining parts taken from reference TRBV19 and TRBJ2-6, reads DGGITQSPKYLFRKEGQNVTLSCEQNLNHDAMYWYRQDPGQGLRLIYYSQIVNDFQKGDIAEGYSVSREKKESFPLTVTSAQKNPTAFYLCASSIRTGSGANVLTFGAGSRLTVL.

This clonotype was seen a handful of times. The chain employs TRBV5-1 and TRBJ2-1; TRBD2 might be the D (6 bases). The V gene lost 3 bases and the J gene lost 5 bases, with 18 bases spanning the gap. The germline V gene has CDR1 SGHRS and CDR2 YFSETQ. The CDR3 sequence is 16 residues long. Here the CDR3 reads CASSSPGVSANNEQFF. CDR3 coding DNA: TGCGCCAGCAGCTCTCCGGGGGTGTCCGCCAACAATGAGCAGTTCTTC.